This TCR beta chain was obtained from a study of blood T cell repertoires in COVID-19 (dated by TCRdb to about 2020). Regarding the study in general: Samples covering the acute and convalescent phases of COVID-19 were provided by collaborators in the United States, Italy and Spain. A de-identified subject ID, COVID-19 status, age in years and sex were almost always included in the sample metadata. The prospective study material was composed of cDNA or gDNA derived from T cells, B-cell-depleted T cells, or PBMCs. Where available, HLA class I and class II types were taken from metadata supplied by the sample provider and were not determined by assay-based typing. Deeply sampled blood TCRbeta repertoires from subjects exposed to, actively infected with, or recovered from COVID-19 were included in the dataset. Samples were obtained from the ongoing ImmuneRACE study (first 160 participants) and from about 1,300 subjects provided by 6 global collaborators. A freely available public database, intended as a resource for researchers studying the immune response to SARS-CoV-2, is where the repertoires were released.

Whole blood was collected in K2EDTA tubes by collaborating institutions according to the institutions' own protocols. For TCRbeta analysis, collaborator samples were shipped as frozen whole blood, as isolated PBMCs, or as DNA extracted from either sample type. Study-wide conclusions, independent of this receptor: Clinical and demographic metadata were provided uncurated, with the amount varying by source and participant.

Remarks on this clone: The specificity of this receptor is unknown. Base qualities were left out, and no much larger clone turns up one base away. The sample holds other DNA sequences that translate to the same CDR3.

TCRbeta CDR3 regions were amplified from genomic DNA by means of the immunoSEQ Assay, a bias-controlled multiplex PCR. In the paper's pipeline: The number of nucleated cells in each sample was estimated by amplification of reference gene primers within the assay. Sequence reads were collapsed and filtered to measure the absolute abundance of every unique TCRbeta CDR3 rearrangement. Productive Simpson clonality was computed per sample as the square root of Simpson's diversity index over productive rearrangements. TCRdb holds this immuneACCESS table with in-frame rearrangements only. Some clones are missing; in checked studies, unresolved V genes explain under half, and the rest has no known cause. D and trimming come from the DNA, and the V and J calls and clone size come from that table. This sample lists fewer than 150,000 clones; around 80% were detected once. The ten largest clones add up to 8% to 10% of the sample.

V is shortened by 0 bases, J by 10 bases, and the region joining them spans 11 bases. The CDR3 runs 13 residues from the cysteine to the phenylalanine. Here the CDR3 DNA is all that survives: 39 bases in frame from base 1. CDR1 and CDR2 were assigned from the germline V gene as SGHRS and YFSETQ. The TCR comes from a woman of 80 years or more in a cohort sampled during active or convalescent COVID-19. Sequenced: peripheral blood. The chain is encoded by TRBV5-1 joined to TRBJ2-1, with a tentative D gene TRBD2 over 5 matching bases. CDR3 reads: CASSLAAGGEQFF. The nucleotide sequence is given as TGCGCCAGCAGCTTGGCCGCGGGCGGCGAGCAGTTCTTC.